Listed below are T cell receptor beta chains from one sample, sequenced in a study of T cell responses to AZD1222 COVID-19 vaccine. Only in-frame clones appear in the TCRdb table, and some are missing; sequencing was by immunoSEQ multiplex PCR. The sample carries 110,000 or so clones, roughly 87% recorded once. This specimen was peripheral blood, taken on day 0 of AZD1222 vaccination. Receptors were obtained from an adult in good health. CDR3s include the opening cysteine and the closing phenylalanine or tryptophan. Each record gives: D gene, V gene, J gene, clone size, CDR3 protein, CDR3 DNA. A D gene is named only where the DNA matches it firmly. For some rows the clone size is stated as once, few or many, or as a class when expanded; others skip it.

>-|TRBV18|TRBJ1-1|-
CASSPRPGAGTEAFF
TGTGCCAGCTCACCTCGTCCGGGCGCGGGAACTGAAGCTTTCTTT
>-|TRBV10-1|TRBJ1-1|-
CASSESGRREAFF
TGCGCCAGCAGTGAGTCAGGACGGCGAGAAGCTTTCTTT
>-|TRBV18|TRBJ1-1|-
CASSPPGGSGRTEAFF
TGTGCCAGCTCACCTCCCGGGGGCTCAGGACGGACTGAAGCTTTCTTT
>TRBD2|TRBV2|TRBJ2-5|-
CASSGRGGRRETQYF
TGTGCCAGCAGTGGCCGGGGGGGCAGGAGGGAGACCCAGTACTTC
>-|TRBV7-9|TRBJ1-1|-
CASSLEGRVSTEAFF
TGTGCCAGCAGCTTAGAAGGGAGGGTTAGCACTGAAGCTTTCTTT
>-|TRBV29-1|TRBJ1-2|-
CSVGGGSRVDGYTF
TGCAGCGTTGGGGGGGGATCAAGGGTTGATGGCTACACCTTC
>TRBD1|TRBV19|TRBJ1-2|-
CASSPGQGAGGYTF
TGTGCCAGCTCCCCGGGACAGGGGGCGGGTGGCTACACCTTC
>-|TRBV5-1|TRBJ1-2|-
CASSLVPGTYGYTF
TGCGCCAGCAGCTTGGTGCCAGGGACCTATGGCTACACCTTC
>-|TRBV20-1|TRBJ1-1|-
CSAWRTEAFF
TGCAGTGCTTGGAGGACTGAAGCTTTCTTT
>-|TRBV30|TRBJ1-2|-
CAWSVRAQGGYGYTF
TGTGCCTGGAGTGTACGTGCGCAGGGCGGCTATGGCTACACCTTC
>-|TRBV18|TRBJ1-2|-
CASSLSVGAESGYTF
TGTGCCAGCTCACTCTCGGTAGGGGCCGAAAGTGGCTACACCTTC
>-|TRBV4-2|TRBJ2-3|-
CASSPGPGTQYF
TGTGCCAGCAGCCCGGGGCCAGGGACGCAGTATTTT
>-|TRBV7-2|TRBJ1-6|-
CASSSGGSPLHF
TGTGCCAGCAGCTCGGGGGGGTCACCCCTCCACTTT
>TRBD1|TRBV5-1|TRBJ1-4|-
CASRGQLEKLFF
TGCGCCAGCAGGGGACAGTTGGAAAAACTGTTTTTT
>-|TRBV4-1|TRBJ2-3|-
CASSPMTSRGTDTQYF
TGCGCCAGCAGCCCCATGACTAGTCGAGGTACAGATACGCAGTATTTT
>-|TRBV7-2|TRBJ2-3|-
CASSLSSNGFGTQYF
TGTGCCAGCAGCTTATCTAGTAATGGGTTTGGTACGCAGTATTTT
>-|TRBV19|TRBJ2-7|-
CASKSANPPYEQYF
TGTGCCAGTAAGAGCGCAAACCCCCCCTACGAGCAGTACTTC
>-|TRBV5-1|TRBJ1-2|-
CANSRIGYPGLDGYTF
TGCGCCAACTCTCGCATAGGGTATCCAGGGTTAGATGGCTACACCTTC
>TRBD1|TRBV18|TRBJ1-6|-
CASSPTGAGDRSPLHF
TGTGCCAGCTCACCAACAGGGGCGGGGGATCGTTCACCCCTCCACTTT
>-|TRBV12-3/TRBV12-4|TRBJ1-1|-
CASRSMNTEAFF
TGTGCCAGCAGGAGTATGAACACTGAAGCTTTCTTT
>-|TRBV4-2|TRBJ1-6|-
CASSRTDSNSPLHF
TGTGCCAGCAGCCGGACGGACAGTAATTCACCCCTCCACTTT
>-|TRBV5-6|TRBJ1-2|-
CASSLGQQNYGYTF
TGTGCCAGCAGCTTAGGACAGCAAAACTATGGCTACACCTTC
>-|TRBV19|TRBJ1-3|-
CASKSVSSGNTIYF
TGTGCCAGTAAGTCAGTAAGCTCTGGAAACACCATATATTTT
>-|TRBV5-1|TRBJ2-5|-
CASSLTATQETQYF
TGCGCCAGCAGCTTGACAGCTACCCAAGAGACCCAGTACTTC
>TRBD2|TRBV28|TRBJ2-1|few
CASSFPGGGYNEQFF
TGTGCCAGCAGTTTCCCTGGGGGGGGCTACAATGAGCAGTTCTTC
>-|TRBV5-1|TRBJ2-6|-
CASSLAVNGIGANVLTF
TGCGCCAGCAGCTTGGCGGTCAACGGCATCGGGGCCAACGTCCTGACTTTC
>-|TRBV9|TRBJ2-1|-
CASSVAGGIRTNEQFF
TGTGCCAGCAGCGTAGCTGGAGGGATTCGGACCAATGAGCAGTTCTTC
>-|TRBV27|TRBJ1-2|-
CASIPGNYGYTF
TGTGCCAGCATCCCCGGGAACTATGGCTACACCTTC
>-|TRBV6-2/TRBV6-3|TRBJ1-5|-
CASSIGQGRNQPQHF
TGTGCCAGCAGCATTGGGCAGGGACGCAATCAGCCCCAGCATTTT
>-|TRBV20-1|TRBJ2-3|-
CSASSADTQYF
TGCAGTGCTAGTAGTGCCGATACGCAGTATTTT
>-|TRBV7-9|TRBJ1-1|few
CASSLVVPGTEAFF
TGTGCCAGCAGCTTAGTCGTCCCAGGGACTGAAGCTTTCTTT
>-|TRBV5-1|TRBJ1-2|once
CASSPTDKHYTF
TGCGCCAGCAGCCCGACCGACAAGCACTACACCTTC
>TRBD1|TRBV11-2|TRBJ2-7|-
CASSRLTGQETYEQYF
TGTGCCAGCAGCCGACTGACGGGACAGGAAACCTACGAGCAGTACTTC
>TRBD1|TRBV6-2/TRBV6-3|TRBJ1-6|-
CASSRTGEPNSPLHF
TGTGCCAGCAGTCGGACAGGGGAACCGAATTCACCCCTCCACTTT
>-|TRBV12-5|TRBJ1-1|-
CASGLVKGGPDTEAFF
TGTGCTAGTGGTTTGGTCAAGGGGGGCCCGGACACTGAAGCTTTCTTT
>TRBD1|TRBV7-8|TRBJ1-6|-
CASSLGSRGLDNSPLHF
TGTGCCAGCAGCTTAGGTTCCAGGGGGCTGGATAATTCACCCCTCCACTTT